Listed below are T cell receptor beta chains from one sample, sequenced in a study of blood T cell repertoires in COVID-19. The protocol was immunoSEQ multiplex PCR, while the TCRdb copy is restricted to in-frame clones and leaves out a portion. The data show over 150,000 clones, about nine tenths seen once. Specimen: PBMCs or T cells enriched from blood (not recorded which). All receptors come from a woman aged 25 to 39 who had recovered from COVID-19. Each CDR3 is given with its conserved first and last residue. The order of the fields is J gene, V gene, CDR3 protein.

TRBJ1-1 | TRBV27 | CASRQYRTGTGYLNTEAFF
TRBJ1-5 | TRBV6-2/TRBV6-3 | CASSYSRSNQPQHF
TRBJ2-6 | TRBV19 | CASSVGVGRSGANVLTF
TRBJ2-1 | TRBV4-3 | CASSQDWGSGRPSSYNEQFF
TRBJ1-4 | TRBV4-1 | CASSQDRSTNEKLFF
TRBJ2-6 | TRBV19 | CASTIGGLSSGANVLTF
TRBJ1-2 | TRBV7-9 | CASSFEQGPGYTF
TRBJ2-1 | TRBV24-1 | CATSDYDSSYNEQFF
TRBJ1-2 | TRBV5-4 | CASSLGTGNYGYTF
TRBJ1-2 | TRBV24-1 | CATSEPTGSRDYGYTF
TRBJ2-3 | TRBV9 | CASSVAGTSFSDTQYF
TRBJ2-1 | TRBV9 | CASSVDPSGLDEQFF
TRBJ2-7 | TRBV9 | CASSVGGTGTLFSYEQYF
TRBJ1-2 | TRBV11-2 | CASSLTDYGYTF
TRBJ1-5 | TRBV10-2 | CATRKEDYQPQHF
TRBJ1-1 | TRBV5-6 | CASSLRGNEAFF
TRBJ1-5 | TRBV9 | CASSVGQGVGQPQHF
TRBJ2-7 | TRBV5-4 | CASSSQTGGYEQYF
TRBJ2-7 | TRBV4-3 | CASSQDGDRQINPPDF
TRBJ1-4 | TRBV15 | CATSLLTGMEKLFF
TRBJ2-3 | TRBV29-1 | CSVNTGTASTDTQYF
TRBJ1-1 | TRBV13 | CASSLQGVSAFF
TRBJ1-3 | TRBV30 | CAWRGGIGNTIYF
TRBJ1-3 | TRBV5-1 | CASSLTPQGPGNTIYF
TRBJ2-2 | TRBV5-4 | CASSSIDRAPGELFF
TRBJ2-2 | TRBV6-5 | CASSRTGLNTGELFF